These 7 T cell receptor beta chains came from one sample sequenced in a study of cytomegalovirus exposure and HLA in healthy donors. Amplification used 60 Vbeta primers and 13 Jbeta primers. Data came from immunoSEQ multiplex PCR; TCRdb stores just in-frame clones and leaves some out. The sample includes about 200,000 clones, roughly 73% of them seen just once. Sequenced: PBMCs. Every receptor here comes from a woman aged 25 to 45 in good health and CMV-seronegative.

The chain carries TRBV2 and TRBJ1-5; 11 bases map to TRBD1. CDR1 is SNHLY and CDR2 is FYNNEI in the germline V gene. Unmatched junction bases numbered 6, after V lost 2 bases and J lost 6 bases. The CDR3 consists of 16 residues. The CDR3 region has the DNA TGTGCCAGCAGTGAACTTGGGACAGGGGGGAGTCAGCCCCAGCATTTT. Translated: CASSELGTGGSQPQHF.

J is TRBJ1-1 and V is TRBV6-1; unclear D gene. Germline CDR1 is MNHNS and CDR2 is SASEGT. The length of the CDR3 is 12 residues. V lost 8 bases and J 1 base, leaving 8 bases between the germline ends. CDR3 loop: CASGRQNTEAFF. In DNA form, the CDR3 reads TGTGCCAGCGGGAGACAGAACACTGAAGCTTTCTTT.

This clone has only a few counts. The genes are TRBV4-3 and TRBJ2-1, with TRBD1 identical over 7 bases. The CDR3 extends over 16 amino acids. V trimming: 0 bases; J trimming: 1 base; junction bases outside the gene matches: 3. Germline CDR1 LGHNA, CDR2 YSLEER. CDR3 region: CASSQEGRGSYNEQFF. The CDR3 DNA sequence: TGCGCCAGCAGCCAAGAGGGCAGGGGGTCCTACAATGAGCAGTTCTTC.

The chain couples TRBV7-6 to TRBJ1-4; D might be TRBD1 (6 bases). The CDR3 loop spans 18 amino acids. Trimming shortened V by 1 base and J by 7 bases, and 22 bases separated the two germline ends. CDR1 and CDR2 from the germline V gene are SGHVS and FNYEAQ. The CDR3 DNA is TGTGCCAGCAGCTTAGGGGTCGGGTCAGGGGTTGGTCTTGAAAAACTGTTTTTT. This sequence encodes CASSLGVGSGVGLEKLFF.

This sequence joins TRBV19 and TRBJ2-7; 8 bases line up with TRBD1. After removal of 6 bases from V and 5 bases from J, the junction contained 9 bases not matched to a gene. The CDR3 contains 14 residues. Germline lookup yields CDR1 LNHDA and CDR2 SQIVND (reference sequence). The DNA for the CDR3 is TGTGCCAGTAGAGCACCGGGACAGGTGAACGAGCAGTACTTC. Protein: CASRAPGQVNEQYF.

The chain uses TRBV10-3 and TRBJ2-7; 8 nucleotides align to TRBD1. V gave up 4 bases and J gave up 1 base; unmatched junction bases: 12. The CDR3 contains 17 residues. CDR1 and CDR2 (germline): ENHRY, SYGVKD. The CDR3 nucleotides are TGTGCCATCAGTGCTCTGGGCCAGGGGGCGAGGTCCTACGAGCAGTACTTC. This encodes CAISALGQGARSYEQYF.

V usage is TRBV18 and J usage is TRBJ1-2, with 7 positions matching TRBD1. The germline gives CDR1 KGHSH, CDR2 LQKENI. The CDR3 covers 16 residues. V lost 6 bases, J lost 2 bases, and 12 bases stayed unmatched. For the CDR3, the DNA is TGTGCCAGCTCTATCCAGAGGGACAGACGAAACTATGGCTACACCTTC. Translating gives CASSIQRDRRNYGYTF. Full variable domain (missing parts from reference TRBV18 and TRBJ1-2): NAGVMQNPRHLVRRRGQEARLRCSPMKGHSHVYWYRQLPEEGLKFMVYLQKENIIDESGMPKERFSAEFPKEGPSILRIQQVVRGDSAAYFCASSIQRDRRNYGYTFGSGTRLTVV.